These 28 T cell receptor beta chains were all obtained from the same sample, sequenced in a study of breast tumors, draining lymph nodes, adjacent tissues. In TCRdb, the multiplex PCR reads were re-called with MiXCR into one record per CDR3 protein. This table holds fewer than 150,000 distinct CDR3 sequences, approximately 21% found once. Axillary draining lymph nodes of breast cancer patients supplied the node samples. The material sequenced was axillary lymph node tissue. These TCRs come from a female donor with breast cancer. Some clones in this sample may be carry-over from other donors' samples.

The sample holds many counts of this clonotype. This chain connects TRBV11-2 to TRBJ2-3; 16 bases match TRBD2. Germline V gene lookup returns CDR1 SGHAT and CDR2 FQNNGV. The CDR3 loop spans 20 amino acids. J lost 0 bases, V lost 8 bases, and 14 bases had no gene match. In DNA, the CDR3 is TGTGCCAGCCGGGACACAACGGGACTAGCGGGAGGGCGTAGCACAGATACGCAGTATTTT. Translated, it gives CASRDTTGLAGGRSTDTQYF.

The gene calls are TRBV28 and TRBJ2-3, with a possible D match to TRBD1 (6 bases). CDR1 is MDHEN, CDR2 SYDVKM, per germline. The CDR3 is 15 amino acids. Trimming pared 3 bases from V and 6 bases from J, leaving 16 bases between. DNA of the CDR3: TGTGCCAGCAGTTTTGGCAGGGGACGGTGGGATACGCAGTATTTT. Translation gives CASSFGRGRWDTQYF.

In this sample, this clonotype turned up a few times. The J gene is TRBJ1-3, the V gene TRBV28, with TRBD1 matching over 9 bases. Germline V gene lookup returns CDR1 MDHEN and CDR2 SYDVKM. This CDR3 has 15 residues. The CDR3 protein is CASFPGQGFGNTIYF. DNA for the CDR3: TGTGCAAGTTTTCCGGGACAGGGTTTCGGAAACACCATATATTTT. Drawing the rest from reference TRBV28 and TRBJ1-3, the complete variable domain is DVKVTQSSRYLVKRTGEKVFLECVQDMDHENMFWYRQDPGLGLRLIYFSYDVKMKEKGDIPEGYSVSREKKERFSLILESASTNQTSMYLCASFPGQGFGNTIYFGEGSWLTVV.

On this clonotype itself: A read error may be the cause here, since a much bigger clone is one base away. The CDR3 is CASSLSKNTICF. The CDR3 DNA reads TGTGCCAGCAGCCTATCGAAAAACACCATATGTTTT. V and J are TRBV11-2 and TRBJ1-3; the D is unclear. CDR3 size: 12 residues. Per germline, CDR1 SGHAT and CDR2 FQNNGV.

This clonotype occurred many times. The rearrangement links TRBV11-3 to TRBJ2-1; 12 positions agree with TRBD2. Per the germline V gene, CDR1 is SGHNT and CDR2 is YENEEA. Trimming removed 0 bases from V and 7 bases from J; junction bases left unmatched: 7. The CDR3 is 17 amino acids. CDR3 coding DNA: TGTGCCAGCAGCTTAGATAGACTAGCGGGAGTAAAAAATGAGCAGTTCTTC. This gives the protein CASSLDRLAGVKNEQFF.

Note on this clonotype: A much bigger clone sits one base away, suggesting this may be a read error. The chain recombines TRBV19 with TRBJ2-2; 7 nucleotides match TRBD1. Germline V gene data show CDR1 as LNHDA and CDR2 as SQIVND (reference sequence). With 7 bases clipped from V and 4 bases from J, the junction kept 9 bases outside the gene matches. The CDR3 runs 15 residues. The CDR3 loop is CASKRTGSTTGELFF. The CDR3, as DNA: TGTGCCAGTAAGAGGACAGGATCGACCACCGGGGAGCTGTTTTTT.

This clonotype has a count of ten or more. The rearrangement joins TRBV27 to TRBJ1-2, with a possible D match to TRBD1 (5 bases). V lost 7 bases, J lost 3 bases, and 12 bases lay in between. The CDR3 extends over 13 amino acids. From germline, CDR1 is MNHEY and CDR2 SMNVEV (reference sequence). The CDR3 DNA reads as TGTGCCAGCACCGGTCGGGGGGACTATGGCTACACCTTC. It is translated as CASTGRGDYGYTF.

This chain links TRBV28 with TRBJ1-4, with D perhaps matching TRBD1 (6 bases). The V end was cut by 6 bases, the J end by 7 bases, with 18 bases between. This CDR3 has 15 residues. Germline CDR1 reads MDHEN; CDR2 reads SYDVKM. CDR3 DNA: TGTGCCAGCAGCCCCAACGGCAGGGGTAGTGAAAAACTGTTTTTT. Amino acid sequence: CASSPNGRGSEKLFF.

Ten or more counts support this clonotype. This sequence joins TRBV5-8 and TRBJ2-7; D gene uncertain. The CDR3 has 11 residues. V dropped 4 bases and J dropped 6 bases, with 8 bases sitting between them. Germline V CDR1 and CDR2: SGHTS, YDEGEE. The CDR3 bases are TGTGCCAGCAGCCTAGAGCGCGAGCAGTACTTC. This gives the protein CASSLEREQYF.

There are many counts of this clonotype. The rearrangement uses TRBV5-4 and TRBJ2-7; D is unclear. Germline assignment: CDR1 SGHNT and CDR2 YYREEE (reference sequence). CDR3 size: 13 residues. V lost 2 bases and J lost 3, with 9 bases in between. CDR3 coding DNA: TGTGCCAGCAGCTTACGCCCGGACTACGAGCAGTACTTC. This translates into CASSLRPDYEQYF.

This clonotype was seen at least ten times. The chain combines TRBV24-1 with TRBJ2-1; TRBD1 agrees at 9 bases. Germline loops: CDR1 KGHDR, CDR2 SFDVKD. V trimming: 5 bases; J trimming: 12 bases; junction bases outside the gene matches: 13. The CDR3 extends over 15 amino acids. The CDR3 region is CATSGPTGGAGGQFF. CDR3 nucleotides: TGTGCCACCAGTGGGCCGACAGGGGGGGCCGGCGGGCAGTTCTTC.

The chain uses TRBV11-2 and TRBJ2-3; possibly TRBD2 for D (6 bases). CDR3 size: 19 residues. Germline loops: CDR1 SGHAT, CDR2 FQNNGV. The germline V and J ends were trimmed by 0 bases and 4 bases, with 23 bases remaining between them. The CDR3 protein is CASSLDWQGATRSADTQYF. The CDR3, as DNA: TGTGCCAGCAGCTTAGATTGGCAGGGAGCGACTAGGAGCGCAGATACGCAGTATTTT.

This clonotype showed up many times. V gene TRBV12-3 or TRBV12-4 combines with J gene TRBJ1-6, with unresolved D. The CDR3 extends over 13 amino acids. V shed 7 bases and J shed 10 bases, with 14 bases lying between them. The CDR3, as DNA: TGTGCCAGCACCTTGCAGGAGGGCTCACCCCTCCACTTT. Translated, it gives CASTLQEGSPLHF.

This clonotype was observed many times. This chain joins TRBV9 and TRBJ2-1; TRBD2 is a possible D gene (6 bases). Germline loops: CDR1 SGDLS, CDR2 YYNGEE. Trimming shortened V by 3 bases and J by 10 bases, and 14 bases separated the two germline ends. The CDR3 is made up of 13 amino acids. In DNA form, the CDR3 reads TGTGCCAGCAGCGGAATCGGCGGGGCGGAGCAGTTCTTC. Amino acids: CASSGIGGAEQFF.

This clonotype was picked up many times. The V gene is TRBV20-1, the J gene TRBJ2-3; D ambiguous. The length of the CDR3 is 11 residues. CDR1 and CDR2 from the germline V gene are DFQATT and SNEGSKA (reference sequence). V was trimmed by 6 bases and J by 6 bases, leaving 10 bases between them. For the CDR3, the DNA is TGCAGTGCCGAGGACCCTGATACGCAGTATTTT. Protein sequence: CSAEDPDTQYF.

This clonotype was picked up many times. The CDR3 DNA follows: TGTGCCAGCAGTGACTATTGGAATGAGCAGTTCTTC. Translated: CASSDYWNEQFF. This sequence joins TRBV25-1 and TRBJ2-1, with unresolved D. CDR1 MGHDK and CDR2 SYGVNS come from the germline V gene. V lost 3 bases to trimming and J lost 7 bases, with 7 bases between them. The CDR3 sequence is 12 residues long.

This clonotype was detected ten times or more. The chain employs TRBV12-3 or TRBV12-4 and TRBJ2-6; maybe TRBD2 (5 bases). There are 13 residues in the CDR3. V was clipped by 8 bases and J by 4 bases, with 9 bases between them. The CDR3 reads CASRGSGANVLTF. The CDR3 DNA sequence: TGTGCCAGCCGCGGGTCCGGGGCCAACGTCCTGACTTTC.

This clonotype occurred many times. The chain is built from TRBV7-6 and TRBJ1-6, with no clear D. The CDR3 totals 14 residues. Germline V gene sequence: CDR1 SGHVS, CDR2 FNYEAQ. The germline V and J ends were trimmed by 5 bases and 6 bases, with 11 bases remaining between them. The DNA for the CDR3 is TGTGCCAGCAGCCCCCGGGATATTAATTCACCCCTCCACTTT. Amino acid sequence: CASSPRDINSPLHF.

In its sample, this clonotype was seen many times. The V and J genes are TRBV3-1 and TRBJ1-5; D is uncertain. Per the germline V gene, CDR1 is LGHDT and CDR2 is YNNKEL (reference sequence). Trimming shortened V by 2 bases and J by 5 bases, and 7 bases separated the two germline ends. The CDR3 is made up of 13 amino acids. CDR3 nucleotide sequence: TGTGCCAGCAGCCAAATGAGGGATCAGCCCCAGCATTTT. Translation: CASSQMRDQPQHF.

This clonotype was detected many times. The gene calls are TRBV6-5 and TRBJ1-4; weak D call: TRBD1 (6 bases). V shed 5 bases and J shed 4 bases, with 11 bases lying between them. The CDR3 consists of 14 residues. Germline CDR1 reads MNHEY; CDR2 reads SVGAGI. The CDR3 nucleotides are TGTGCCAGCAGTAGGATACAGGGTAATGAAAAACTGTTTTTT. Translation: CASSRIQGNEKLFF.

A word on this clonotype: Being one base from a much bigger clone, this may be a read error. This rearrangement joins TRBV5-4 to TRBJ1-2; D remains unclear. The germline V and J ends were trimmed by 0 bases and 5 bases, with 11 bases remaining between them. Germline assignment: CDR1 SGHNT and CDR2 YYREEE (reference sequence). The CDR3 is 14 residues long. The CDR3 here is CASSLANPTYGYTF. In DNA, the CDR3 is TGTGCCAGCAGCTTGGCCAACCCAACATATGGCTACACCTTC.

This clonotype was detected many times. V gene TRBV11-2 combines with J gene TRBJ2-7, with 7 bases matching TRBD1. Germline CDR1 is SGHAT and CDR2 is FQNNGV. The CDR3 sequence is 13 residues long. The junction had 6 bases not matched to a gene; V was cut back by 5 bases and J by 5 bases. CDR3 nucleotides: TGTGCCAGCAGCCACGACAGGGTCCACGAGCAGTACTTC. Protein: CASSHDRVHEQYF.

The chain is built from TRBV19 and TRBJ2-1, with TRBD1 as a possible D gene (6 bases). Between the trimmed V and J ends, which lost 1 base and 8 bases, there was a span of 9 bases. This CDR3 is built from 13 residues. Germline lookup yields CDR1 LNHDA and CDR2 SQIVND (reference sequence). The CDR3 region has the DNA TGTGCCAGTAGTATAGTTTGGGGGCATGAGCAGTTCTTC. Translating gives CASSIVWGHEQFF.

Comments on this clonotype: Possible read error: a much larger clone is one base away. The CDR3 DNA reads TGTGCCACCAGCAGAGTAGAGGGCTTCGGGGTCACAGATGCGCAGTATTTT. Residues: CATSRVEGFGVTDAQYF. The chain employs TRBV15 and TRBJ2-3; D may be TRBD2 (5 bases). This CDR3 has 17 amino acids. Per the germline V gene, CDR1 is LNHNV and CDR2 is YYDKDF (reference sequence).

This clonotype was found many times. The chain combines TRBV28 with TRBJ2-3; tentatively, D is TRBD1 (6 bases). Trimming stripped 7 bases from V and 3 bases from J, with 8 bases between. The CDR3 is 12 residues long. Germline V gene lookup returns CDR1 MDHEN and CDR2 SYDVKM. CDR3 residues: CASNQGTDTQYF. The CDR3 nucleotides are TGTGCCAGCAACCAGGGGACAGATACGCAGTATTTT.

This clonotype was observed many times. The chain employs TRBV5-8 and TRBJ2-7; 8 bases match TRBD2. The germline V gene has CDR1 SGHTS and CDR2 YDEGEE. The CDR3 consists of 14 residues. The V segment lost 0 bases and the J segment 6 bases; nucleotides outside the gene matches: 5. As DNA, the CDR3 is TGTGCCAGCAGCTTGGGGTCGGGAGGGGGCGAGCAGTACTTC. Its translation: CASSLGSGGGEQYF.

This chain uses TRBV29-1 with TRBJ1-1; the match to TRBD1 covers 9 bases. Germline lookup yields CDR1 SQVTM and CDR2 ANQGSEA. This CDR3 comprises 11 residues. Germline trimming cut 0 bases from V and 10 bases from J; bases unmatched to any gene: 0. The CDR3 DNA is TGCAGCGTTGAAGAGGGACAGGGAGCTTTCTTT. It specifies CSVEEGQGAFF.

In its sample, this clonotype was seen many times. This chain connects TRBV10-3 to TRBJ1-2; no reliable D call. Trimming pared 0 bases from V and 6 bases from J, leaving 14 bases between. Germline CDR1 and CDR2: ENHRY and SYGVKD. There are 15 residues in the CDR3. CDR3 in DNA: TGTGCCATCAGTGAGTCAGGCAGAGACTCCCATGGCTACACCTTC. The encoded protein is CAISESGRDSHGYTF.